This TCR beta chain was obtained from a study of shared clonotypes between healthy human individuals. Study conclusions and caveats: Rarefaction demonstrated incomplete sorted-subset sequencing despite large depth. Generally, estimated richness proved larger in naive subsets than it did in memory subsets.

Concerning this clone itself: Its antigen is not identified.

Germline V lookup: CDR1 SGHTS, CDR2 YDEGEE. This CDR3 is built from 15 residues. Trimming at V came to 3 bases and at J to 4 bases, leaving 10 bases not matched to a gene. Sequencing was performed with immunoSEQ multiplex PCR; in TCRdb, only in-frame clones are kept and a portion is missing. The sample has roughly 2,500,000 clones; approximately 93% are singletons. The receptor comes from a man between 18 and 29 years old in good health. Some clones in this sample may be carry-over from other donors' samples. This chain joins TRBV5-8 and TRBJ2-7, with 7 bases matching TRBD2. Sequencing was carried out using naive CD4+ T cells from PBMCs. Documented subset: CD45RA+ positively selected. The CDR3: CASSSHGGSGYEQYF. The CDR3 region has the DNA TGTGCCAGCAGCTCCCACGGGGGGAGTGGGTACGAGCAGTACTTC.